The following is a T cell receptor (beta chain) sequence with its context. In the authors' workflow: Scientists estimated how many nucleated cells there were by amplifying reference gene primers. Only in-frame clones appear in the TCRdb table, and some are missing; sequencing was by immunoSEQ multiplex PCR. V and J calls and clone size are those listed in that table; D and trimming were worked out from the DNA. The sample lists roughly 250,000 clones, about 89% seen once, with around 0.84% in the top ten. This entry belongs to a study of blood T cell repertoires in COVID-19. At the level of the study: Samples taken during acute and convalescent COVID-19 were collected in the United States, Italy and Spain. PBMCs, B-cell-depleted T cells, or T cells were the source of the cDNA or gDNA that made up the material.

Sequenced material: peripheral blood. This sequence originates from a man younger than 40 with acute or convalescent COVID-19.

The DNA for the CDR3 is TGTGCCAGTAGTATAATGGGGGCCTCCTACGAGCAGTACTTC. Protein sequence: CASSIMGASYEQYF. The V and J genes are TRBV19 and TRBJ2-7; tentatively, D is TRBD1 (6 bases). The CDR3 extends over 14 amino acids. The germline V and J ends were trimmed by 2 bases and 0 bases, with 8 bases remaining between them. Germline V CDR1 and CDR2: LNHDA, SQIVND (reference sequence). The variable domain in full, completed from reference TRBV19 and TRBJ2-7, reads DGGITQSPKYLFRKEGQNVTLSCEQNLNHDAMYWYRQDPGQGLRLIYYSQIVNDFQKGDIAEGYSVSREKKESFPLTVTSAQKNPTAFYLCASSIMGASYEQYFGPGTRLTVT.